This note documents a single T cell receptor beta chain sequence. Per germline, CDR1 SGHRS and CDR2 YFSETQ. This CDR3 has 12 amino acids. V shed 6 bases and J shed 0 bases, with 7 bases lying between them. This specimen belongs to a study of blood T cell repertoires in COVID-19. Turning to the study itself: Acute-phase and convalescent COVID-19 samples originated in the United States, Italy and Spain. PBMCs, B-cell-depleted T cells, or T cells were the source of the cDNA or gDNA that made up the material.

As handled by the study authors: Amplifying reference gene primers gave estimates of nucleated cell counts. TCRdb keeps only in-frame clones here, not all; method: immunoSEQ multiplex PCR. D and trimming were read from the DNA, whereas the V and J calls and clone size are those reported in that table. The table includes about 170,000 clones, approximately 90% detected once. The source of this sequence is a man between 18 and 29 years old with COVID-19, enrolled during active disease. The gene calls are TRBV5-1 and TRBJ2-7; no reliable D call. Material: peripheral blood. The CDR3: CASTVSSYEQYF. The CDR3 nucleotides read TGCGCCAGCACCGTTAGCTCCTACGAGCAGTACTTC.